Given below is one TCR beta chain in context. Its specificity is not known. In the PCR, 60 Vbeta and 13 Jbeta primers were used. Data came from immunoSEQ multiplex PCR; TCRdb stores just in-frame clones and leaves some out. The sample consists of under 100,000 clones, 81% of them appearing once. Healthy bone marrow donors formed the donor group. This record belongs to a study of cytomegalovirus exposure and HLA in healthy donors. Study observations and caveats: For presence/absence analyses, sequencing depth was assumed to be roughly uniform across donors. There were some public TCRs occurring in many donors, but most TCR sequences were rare.

V lost 6 bases, J lost 5 bases, and 8 bases stayed unmatched. The CDR3 spans 15 residues. Per the germline V gene, CDR1 is LNHDA and CDR2 is SQIVND (reference sequence). This sequence originates from a woman in her 70s in good health and CMV-seropositive. The chain is built from TRBV19 and TRBJ1-1, with 11 bases that match TRBD1. Sequenced sample: PBMCs. The CDR3 spells CASRTPGTGGTEAFF. In DNA, the CDR3 is TGTGCCAGTAGGACACCCGGGACAGGGGGGACTGAAGCTTTCTTT.